The text below deals with one TCR beta chain. Its antigen remains unidentified. This CDR3 region has 14 residues. TCRdb keeps only in-frame clones here, not all; method: immunoSEQ multiplex PCR. Sampling found thousands of clones, none seen once. Busulfan-fludarabine conditioning, marrow transplant, and cyclophosphamide on days +3 and +4 were administered. The sample originates from a study of T cells after posttransplantation cyclophosphamide. Findings of the study overall: Recipient CMV seropositivity and CMV reactivation strongly tracked TRB clonality. Donor CD8+ memory clones often dominated recipient blood repertoires at later times. TRB overlap between skin or GI tissue T cells and blood was limited.

This receptor was taken from a male patient aged 50 to 60 who received an allogeneic stem cell transplant from an unrelated donor, was CMV-positive, and had acute GVHD only. Some T cells may possibly be graft donor cells. This chain connects TRBV21-1 to TRBJ2-5; TRBD1 is the table's D call, not checked against the DNA. The J call may be wrong; the DNA end is better matched by TRBJ2-7. TRBV21-1 is tagged as a pseudogene. Sequencing was performed on PBMCs, taken after allogeneic stem cell transplant with posttransplant cyclophosphamide. The CDR3: CASSKGQGPYEQYF. The CDR3 DNA follows: TGTGCCAGCAGCAAAGGACAGGGACCCTACGAGCAGTACTTC.